Each of the 18 T cell receptor beta chains below was sequenced from the same sample in a study of monozygotic twins with inflammatory bowel disease (dated by TCRdb to about 2019). Library preparation used 5' RACE. Sequencing used an Illumina HiSeq 2500. TCRdb reprocessed the sequencing reads and holds a single record per CDR3 protein sequence, with no DNA. The sample's table covers 170,000 or so distinct CDR3 sequences. 7.4% of the sample lies in the top ten. The specimen was blood. The receptors derive from a human donor with ulcerative colitis or Crohn's disease, or a healthy co-twin of an affected twin (not recorded which).

CDR3 residues: CSANGLADSYEQYF. This chain connects TRBV20-1 to TRBJ2-7; TCRdb lists TRBD2, though no DNA is available to test this call. The CDR3 contains 14 residues. Germline V gene data show CDR1 as DFQATT and CDR2 as SNEGSKA (reference sequence).

This rearrangement joins TRBV11-1 to TRBJ1-1; the D call from TCRdb, TRBD1, cannot be confirmed without DNA. This CDR3 spans 18 amino acids. The germline gives CDR1 SGHAT, CDR2 FQDESV (reference sequence). The CDR3: CASSRGRDSAIMNTEAFF.

The chain employs TRBV20-1 and TRBJ2-7. The CDR3 runs to 13 residues. Germline CDR1 DFQATT, CDR2 SNEGSKA (reference sequence). This CDR3 is CSARVISYYEQYF.

CDR3 sequence reads: CASTSGTIVHTGELFF. This chain uses TRBV19 with TRBJ2-2; no DNA is available, so the TRBD2 call from TCRdb remains unchecked. CDR1 LNHDA and CDR2 SQIVND come from the germline V gene (reference sequence). This CDR3 has 16 amino acids. Filled out from reference TRBV19 and TRBJ2-2, the complete variable domain reads DGGITQSPKYLFRKEGQNVTLSCEQNLNHDAMYWYRQDPGQGLRLIYYSQIVNDFQKGDIAEGYSVSREKKESFPLTVTSAQKNPTAFYLCASTSGTIVHTGELFFGEGSRLTVL.

The rearrangement uses TRBV29-1 and TRBJ1-1; TCRdb's D gene call, TRBD1, goes unchecked for lack of DNA. Looked up from germline, CDR1 is SQVTM and CDR2 is ANQGSEA. This CDR3 contains 12 residues. This CDR3 is CSVEKVPTEAFF.

The gene calls are TRBV28 and TRBJ2-2; TCRdb reports TRBD1, a call that lacks DNA to check it against. The germline V gene has CDR1 MDHEN and CDR2 SYDVKM. The CDR3 extends over 14 amino acids. CDR3: CASSSGFPRGELFF.

The chain recombines TRBV10-2 with TRBJ2-7. CDR3 length equals 11 residues. Germline CDR1 WSHSY, CDR2 SAAADI. The CDR3 protein is CASSDGYEQYF.

This sequence joins TRBV27 and TRBJ2-5. Per germline, CDR1 MNHEY and CDR2 SMNVEV (reference sequence). The CDR3 is 14 residues long. Here the CDR3 reads CASSSGSLDGSQYF.

The chain couples TRBV7-3 to TRBJ2-1; with no DNA, the TCRdb D assignment of TRBD2 cannot be verified. The germline V gene encodes CDR1 SGHTA and CDR2 FQGTGA. The CDR3 consists of 15 residues. CDR3 sequence: CASSLTRTSRHEQFF.

The V gene is TRBV10-3, the J gene TRBJ2-1; the D call of TRBD2 rests on TCRdb alone, since no DNA is present to check it. Germline lookup yields CDR1 ENHRY and CDR2 SYGVKD. The CDR3 runs 16 residues. CDR3: CAISESLAGPYNEQFF.

CDR3 protein: CASSLRDPSYEQYF. V gene TRBV5-4 combines with J gene TRBJ2-7. From germline, CDR1 is SGHNT and CDR2 YYREEE (reference sequence). The CDR3 runs to 14 residues.

The chain uses TRBV6-1 and TRBJ2-5; TCRdb selects TRBD2, and the lack of DNA leaves this call unchecked. CDR1 and CDR2 from the germline V gene are MNHNS and SASEGT. This CDR3 contains 16 residues. The CDR3 loop is CASSRLAGAIQETQYF.

The CDR3 region is CASHRTNYGYTF. The chain links TRBV2 to TRBJ1-2. The CDR3 loop spans 12 amino acids. CDR1 and CDR2 from the germline V gene are SNHLY and FYNNEI.

V and J are TRBV20-1 and TRBJ1-5; TCRdb outputs TRBD1, but without DNA this stays unchecked. Germline-derived CDR1 and CDR2 are DFQATT and SNEGSKA (reference sequence). This CDR3 comprises 12 residues. The CDR3 region is CSAYRGNQPQHF.

V is TRBV6-5 and J is TRBJ1-1; TCRdb calls TRBD1, which cannot be checked without DNA. Per germline, CDR1 MNHEY and CDR2 SVGAGI. The CDR3 contains 12 residues. This CDR3 reads CASSRQGLEAFF.

The chain employs TRBV2 and TRBJ1-4. The CDR3 is 11 residues long. Per the germline V gene, CDR1 is SNHLY and CDR2 is FYNNEI. CDR3 residues: CASGVKKGLFF.

V usage is TRBV5-1 and J usage is TRBJ2-7; there is no DNA to check the TCRdb D call of TRBD2. CDR3 length: 14 amino acids. CDR1 is SGHRS and CDR2 is YFSETQ in the germline V gene. This CDR3 reads CASSLGSGVYEQYF.

The chain recombines TRBV29-1 with TRBJ2-6. The germline V gene encodes CDR1 SQVTM and CDR2 ANQGSEA. This CDR3 comprises 14 residues. CDR3 amino acids: CSVEFPTGANVLTF. Full variable domain (missing parts from reference TRBV29-1 and TRBJ2-6): SAVISQKPSRDICQRGTSLTIQCQVDSQVTMMFWYRQQPGQSLTLIATANQGSEATYESGFVIDKFPISRPNLTFSTLTVSNMSPEDSSIYLCSVEFPTGANVLTFGAGSRLTVL.